A selection of T cell receptor beta chains follows, all from one sample in a study of blood T cell repertoires in COVID-19. TCRdb's copy holds only in-frame clones and misses some; the assay was immunoSEQ multiplex PCR. The table includes fewer than 85,000 clones, roughly 80% detected once. Sequenced sample: peripheral blood. The receptors come from a man aged 60-69 years with acute or convalescent COVID-19. CDR3s include the opening cysteine and the closing phenylalanine or tryptophan. A D gene is named only where the DNA matches it firmly. The size entry is marked missing in some rows and otherwise reads once, few, many or a size class.

abundance	v_gene	j_gene	d_gene	len	CDR3nt	CDR3aa
.	TRBV2	TRBJ1-2	.	16	TGTGCCAGCAGCGACTTCCGGGACACATCGGGGTATGGCTACACCTTC	CASSDFRDTSGYGYTF
.	TRBV12-5	TRBJ2-3	TRBD1	14	TGTGCTAGTGGTTTAGGACAGGGGCCAGATACGCAGTATTTT	CASGLGQGPDTQYF
.	TRBV5-1	TRBJ2-3	.	14	TGCGCCAGCAGCTTGGTCGAGTACACAGATACGCAGTATTTT	CASSLVEYTDTQYF
.	TRBV27	TRBJ1-5	TRBD1	15	TGTGCCAGCAGTTTATGGGGACAGGCCAATCAGCCCCAGCATTTT	CASSLWGQANQPQHF
.	TRBV7-8	TRBJ1-6	TRBD1	16	TGTGCCAGCAGCTTAGTGGGACAGGGTCTAAATTCACCCCTCCACTTT	CASSLVGQGLNSPLHF
.	TRBV11-2	TRBJ1-1	.	18	TGTGCCAGCAGCTTAGTGTCCCAAAGGTATGGGGGGGACACTGAAGCTTTCTTT	CASSLVSQRYGGDTEAFF
.	TRBV5-1	TRBJ2-5	TRBD2	16	TGCGCCAGCAGCCGAGCCCTAGCGGACCTCCAAGAGACCCAGTACTTC	CASSRALADLQETQYF
.	TRBV24-1	TRBJ1-5	.	16	TGTGCCACCAGTGAGGCCTCCGCGGACTGGGATCAGCCCCAGCATTTT	CATSEASADWDQPQHF
.	TRBV24-1	TRBJ2-1	.	16	TGTGCCACCAGTGCTTCCTTGGGGTCACTAGGCAGTGAGCAGTTCTTC	CATSASLGSLGSEQFF
.	TRBV19	TRBJ2-1	TRBD2	14	TGTGCCAGTAGTAGGAGCGGGGGTAACAATGAGCAGTTCTTC	CASSRSGGNNEQFF
.	TRBV5-1	TRBJ1-4	.	15	TGCGCCAGCAGCTTCGGGGGTGGTTCCAATGAAAAACTGTTTTTT	CASSFGGGSNEKLFF
few	TRBV19	TRBJ1-5	TRBD1	19	TGTGCCAGTAGTATAGGGTTCGGGACAGGGATTCGGAATAATCAGCCCCAGCATTTT	CASSIGFGTGIRNNQPQHF
.	TRBV25-1	TRBJ1-2	TRBD1	15	TGTGCCAGCACCCGGGACAGGAGGGGACTCTATGGCTACACCTTC	CASTRDRRGLYGYTF
.	TRBV4-1	TRBJ1-1	TRBD1	15	TGCGCCAGCAGCCAAGTGGGGACAGGGGAAACTGAAGCTTTCTTT	CASSQVGTGETEAFF
.	TRBV3-1/TRBV3-2	TRBJ2-5	TRBD2	16	TGTGCCAGCAGCGGTAGCGGGACCCTAACGGGGGAGACCCAGTACTTC	CASSGSGTLTGETQYF
few	TRBV25-1	TRBJ2-6	.	14	TGTGCCAGCAGCGACAACTCTGGGGCCAACGTCCTGACTTTC	CASSDNSGANVLTF
.	TRBV6-1	TRBJ1-5	.	17	TGTGCCAGCAGTGAAAATTGGACACCCTATAGCAATCAGCCCCAGCATTTT	CASSENWTPYSNQPQHF
.	TRBV24-1	TRBJ1-2	TRBD1	13	TGTGCCACCAGTGACTCGGGACAGGGGTATATCGCCTTC	CATSDSGQGYIAF
.	TRBV10-1	TRBJ1-4	TRBD1	15	TGCGCCAGCAGCTCTCGGGACAGCATTAATGAAAAACTGTTTTTT	CASSSRDSINEKLFF
few	TRBV6-6	TRBJ2-7	.	11	TGTGCCAGCAGTACCGGGAGCGAGCAGTACTTC	CASSTGSEQYF
few	TRBV4-1	TRBJ2-2	.	15	TGCGCCAGCAGCCCATCCCCGACTATGGAGAGGGAGCTGTTTTTT	CASSPSPTMERELFF
few	TRBV14	TRBJ2-1	TRBD2	16	TGTGCCAGCAGCCAAGTGCGGTCTAGCGGGGGGAGGGAGCAGTTCTTC	CASSQVRSSGGREQFF
few	TRBV24-1	TRBJ2-3	TRBD1	17	TGTGCCACCGCCATCACAGGGGGCACGGGAGGCACAGATACGCAGTATTTT	CATAITGGTGGTDTQYF
once	TRBV6-4	TRBJ1-6	TRBD1	15	TGTGCCAGCAGCCGGGACAGGAGGTATAATTCACCCCTCCACTTT	CASSRDRRYNSPLHF
.	TRBV19	TRBJ2-2	.	24	TGTGCCAGTAGTATATCCCGACCGTCGGCCGGACAGAATACCGTTCTAGCGAACACCGGGGAGCTGTTTTTT	CASSISRPSAGQNTVLANTGELFF
.	TRBV5-4	TRBJ2-3	.	14	TGTGCCAGCAGCTTACAGGCTAGCACAGATACGCAGTATTTT	CASSLQASTDTQYF
.	TRBV4-1	TRBJ2-3	.	13	TGCGCCAGCAGCCCCCAGGCCGTGGATACGCAGTATTTT	CASSPQAVDTQYF
.	TRBV4-1	TRBJ1-4	.	14	TGCGCCAGCAGATCGGGCCCAGGGGTTGAAAAACTGTTTTTT	CASRSGPGVEKLFF
few	TRBV18	TRBJ2-2	.	13	TGTGCCAGCTCGCCTGACTGGACCGGGGAGCTGTTTTTT	CASSPDWTGELFF
.	TRBV30	TRBJ2-1	.	16	TGTGCCTGGAGTGTACAGGACCGGAGTGGGGCCAATGAGCAGTTCTTC	CAWSVQDRSGANEQFF
.	TRBV10-3	TRBJ2-6	TRBD1	18	TGTGCCGCACAGCCGGGACAGGGGATAGGTTCTGGGGCCAACGTCCTGACTTTC	CAAQPGQGIGSGANVLTF
few	TRBV14	TRBJ1-1	TRBD1	15	TGTGCCAGCAGCCCTATTCAGGGGGGCAACGCTGAAGCTTTCTTT	CASSPIQGGNAEAFF
.	TRBV6-1	TRBJ1-1	.	16	TGTGCCAGCAGTGAACTCGTGACAGACCGGAACACTGAAGCTTTCTTT	CASSELVTDRNTEAFF
few	TRBV4-1	TRBJ2-2	.	16	TGCGCCAGCAGCCAAGAAAGAGGGCTATACACCGGGGAGCTGTTTTTT	CASSQERGLYTGELFF
.	TRBV5-1	TRBJ2-4	TRBD2	16	TGCGCCAGCAGCTTTAGCGGGGGGGCCACCAAAAACATTCAGTACTTC	CASSFSGGATKNIQYF
few	TRBV5-1	TRBJ1-6	TRBD1	14	TGCGCCAGCAGCCCCGGGACAGGGGGTTCACCCCTCCACTTT	CASSPGTGGSPLHF
.	TRBV5-6	TRBJ1-2	TRBD1	14	TGTGCCAGCAGCCCTGGGACAGGGAGCTATGGCTACACCTTC	CASSPGTGSYGYTF
few	TRBV3-1/TRBV3-2	TRBJ2-3	TRBD1	14	TGTGCCAGCAGCCAGGACAGGGTCGGGGATACGCAGTATTTT	CASSQDRVGDTQYF
.	TRBV24-1	TRBJ2-2	.	15	TGTGCCACCAGTGTCGGGACACTGAACACCGGGGAGCTGTTTTTT	CATSVGTLNTGELFF
.	TRBV7-2	TRBJ1-4	.	14	TGTGCCAGCAGCTTAAGTGGGCAGAATGAAAAACTGTTTTTT	CASSLSGQNEKLFF
.	TRBV13	TRBJ2-6	.	17	TGTGCCAGCAGGGACATGCAGCTGAGTACAAAGTCGGGCGTCCTGACTTTC	CASRDMQLSTKSGVLTF
.	TRBV7-9	TRBJ2-2	.	16	TGTGCCAGCAGCTTCGGAACTAGCCGAGGCACCGGGGAGCTGTTTTTT	CASSFGTSRGTGELFF
.	TRBV6-6	TRBJ1-2	TRBD1	19	TGTGCCAGCAGTCCCCGACAGGGTCCCAGTTCTGGGTTATCCTATGGCTACACCTTC	CASSPRQGPSSGLSYGYTF
.	TRBV11-3	TRBJ2-3	.	14	TGTGCCAGCAGCTTCGGGGGACCCACAGATACGCAGTATTTT	CASSFGGPTDTQYF
.	TRBV6-2/TRBV6-3	TRBJ2-5	TRBD2	15	TGTGCCAGCAGTTACCCCTCGGGGGGACAAGAGACCCAGTACTTC	CASSYPSGGQETQYF
few	TRBV28	TRBJ2-7	TRBD2	15	TGTGCCAGCAGGGAGGCTAGCGGGAGAAAGTACGAGCAGTACTTC	CASREASGRKYEQYF
.	TRBV6-5	TRBJ1-4	.	13	TGTGCCAGCCGGGAAAGGGATGTTGAAAAACTGTTTTTT	CASRERDVEKLFF
.	TRBV4-1	TRBJ1-5	TRBD1	19	TGCGCCAGCAGCCGAGGTACCGGGACAGGGGGCGCGAGCAATCAGCCCCAGCATTTT	CASSRGTGTGGASNQPQHF
once	TRBV18	TRBJ2-2	.	14	TGTGCCAGCTCACCTTCAGTAAACACCGGGGAGCTGTTTTTT	CASSPSVNTGELFF
.	TRBV5-1	TRBJ2-5	.	16	TGCGCCAGCAGCTTGGTGCCGGGCCAGGCGGGGAAGACCCAGTACTTC	CASSLVPGQAGKTQYF
.	TRBV7-9	TRBJ2-5	TRBD1	14	TGTGCCAGCAGCTCAGGACAGGAGCAAGAGACCCAGTACTTC	CASSSGQEQETQYF
.	TRBV27	TRBJ2-7	.	14	TGTGCCAGCAGTTCCGGGACACTTACCTACGAGCAGTACTTC	CASSSGTLTYEQYF